This TCR beta chain was obtained from a study of blood T cell repertoires in COVID-19. In the study overall: PBMCs, B-cell-depleted T cells, or T cells were the source of the cDNA or gDNA that made up the material.

V shed 4 bases, J shed 0 bases, and the junction held 4 bases outside the gene matches. Germline loops: CDR1 SGHNT, CDR2 YYREEE (reference sequence). This CDR3 is built from 16 residues. Source study methods: Reference gene primer amplification yielded estimated nucleated cell counts. Method: immunoSEQ multiplex PCR; TCRdb's copy keeps in-frame clones and lacks some. Clone size and V and J calls were adopted from that table, with D and trimming inferred from the DNA. This sample has approximately 100,000 clones, with 80% to 95% found just once. The origin of this receptor is a middle-aged man with active COVID-19. Sequenced sample: peripheral blood. The V and J genes are TRBV5-4 and TRBJ2-2, with 9 bases fitting TRBD1. The CDR3 DNA sequence: TGTGCCAGCAGCGTAACAGGGGGCGCGAACACCGGGGAGCTGTTTTTT. Amino acid sequence: CASSVTGGANTGELFF.